One and the same sample provided the 3 T cell receptor beta chains below, sequenced in a study of spatial heterogeneity in lung cancer (dated by TCRdb to the late 2010s). The sample's time point label, decoded: sample taken at primary tumor resection. Whole RNA extracted from tumor and nontumor lung tissue, or from cryopreserved PBMC samples, was used for TCR sequencing without cell sorting. Library prep was done by 5' RACE. The sequencing machine was a NextSeq 500. TCRdb reran the public reads through fastp at Q25 and MiXCR, keeping productive beta chains. Each record represents a unique CDR3 protein, reported with the most common genes and DNA among its rows. A total of around 40,000 distinct CDR3 sequences appear in this sample, 5.8% of them only once. The top ten clonotypes cover approximately 10% of the sample. The sequencing used PBMCs, collected at surgery. All receptors come from a male donor with early-stage non-small cell lung cancer.

This clonotype was seen ten or more times. The rearrangement uses TRBV2 and TRBJ1-1, with D unresolved. Germline loops: CDR1 SNHLY, CDR2 FYNNEI. Deletions cut 8 bases from V and 2 bases from J, with 21 bases between. The CDR3 is 16 amino acids. The CDR3 loop reads CASSQSILHINTEAFF. CDR3 DNA sequence: TGTGCCAGCTCCCAGTCCATTTTACACATTAACACTGAAGCTTTCTTT.

In this sample, this clonotype turned up many times. CDR3 nucleotide sequence: TGCAGTGCTAGGTCGCTCATTACTAACTATGGCTACACCTTC. Translated, it gives CSARSLITNYGYTF. The J gene is TRBJ1-2, the V gene TRBV20-1, with no clear D. The CDR3 has 14 residues. Trimming removed 3 bases from V and 0 bases from J, with 11 bases in between. Germline V lookup: CDR1 DFQATT, CDR2 SNEGSKA (reference sequence).

CDR3 in amino acids: CASRSRFQGSYNEQFF. The CDR3 region has the DNA TGTGCCAGCAGGAGCCGGTTCCAAGGGTCCTACAATGAGCAGTTCTTC. The genes are TRBV6-2 or TRBV6-3 and TRBJ2-1; no reliable D call. V lost 6 bases and J lost 1, with 16 bases in between. The CDR3 runs to 16 residues. The germline gives CDR1 MNHEY, CDR2 SVGEGT.